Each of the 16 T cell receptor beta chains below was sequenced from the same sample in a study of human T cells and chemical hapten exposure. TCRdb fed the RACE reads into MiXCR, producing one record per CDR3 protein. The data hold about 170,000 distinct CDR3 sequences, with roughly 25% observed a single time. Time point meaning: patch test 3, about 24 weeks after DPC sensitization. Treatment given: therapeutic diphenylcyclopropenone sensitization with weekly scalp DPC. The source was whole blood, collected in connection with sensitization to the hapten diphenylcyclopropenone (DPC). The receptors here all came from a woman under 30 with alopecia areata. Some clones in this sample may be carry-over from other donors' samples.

The CDR3 nucleotides are TGTGCCAGCACCCACCGGGACACTTCCTACGAGCAGTACTTC. This encodes CASTHRDTSYEQYF. This chain uses TRBV7-8 with TRBJ2-7; possible D gene TRBD1, 6 bases. This CDR3 is built from 14 residues. V was shortened by 7 bases and J by 1 base, with 14 bases between the two germline ends. Germline-derived CDR1 and CDR2 are SGHVS and FQNEAQ.

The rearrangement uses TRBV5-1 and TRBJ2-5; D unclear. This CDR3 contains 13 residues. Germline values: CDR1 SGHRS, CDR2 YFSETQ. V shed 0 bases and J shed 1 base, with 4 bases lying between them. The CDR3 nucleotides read TGCGCCAGCAGCTTGGATACCCAAGAGACCCAGTACTTC. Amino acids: CASSLDTQETQYF.

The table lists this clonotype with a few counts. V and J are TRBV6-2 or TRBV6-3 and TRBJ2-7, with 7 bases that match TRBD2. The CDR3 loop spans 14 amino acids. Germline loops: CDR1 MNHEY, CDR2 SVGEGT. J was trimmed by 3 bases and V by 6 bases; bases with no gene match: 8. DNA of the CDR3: TGTGCCAGCAGACCGGGACTAATCTTCTACGAGCAGTACTTC. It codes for CASRPGLIFYEQYF.

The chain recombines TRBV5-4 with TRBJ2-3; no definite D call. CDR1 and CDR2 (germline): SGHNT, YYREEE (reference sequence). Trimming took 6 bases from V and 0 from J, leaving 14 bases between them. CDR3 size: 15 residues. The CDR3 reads CASKARTASTDTQYF. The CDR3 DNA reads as TGTGCCAGCAAGGCTCGGACCGCTAGCACAGATACGCAGTATTTT.

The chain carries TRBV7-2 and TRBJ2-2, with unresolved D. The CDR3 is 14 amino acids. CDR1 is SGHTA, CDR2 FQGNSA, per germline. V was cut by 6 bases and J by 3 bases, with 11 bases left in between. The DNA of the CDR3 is TGTGCCAGCAGTCAGAGGCAAGACACCGGGGAGCTGTTTTTT. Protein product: CASSQRQDTGELFF.

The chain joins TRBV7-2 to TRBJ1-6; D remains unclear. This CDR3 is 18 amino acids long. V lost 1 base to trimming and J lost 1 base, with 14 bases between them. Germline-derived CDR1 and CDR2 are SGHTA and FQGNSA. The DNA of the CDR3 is TGTGCCAGCAGCTTAGTTTCGGGGAGAATATCCTATAATTCACCCCTCCACTTT. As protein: CASSLVSGRISYNSPLHF.

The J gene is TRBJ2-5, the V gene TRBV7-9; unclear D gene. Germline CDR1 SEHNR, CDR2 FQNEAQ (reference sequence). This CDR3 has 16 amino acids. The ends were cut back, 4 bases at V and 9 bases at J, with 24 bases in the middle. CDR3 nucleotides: TGTGCCAGCAGCTCAATCTTGGGTGACCGTTCTGTGGCCCAGTACTTC. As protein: CASSSILGDRSVAQYF.

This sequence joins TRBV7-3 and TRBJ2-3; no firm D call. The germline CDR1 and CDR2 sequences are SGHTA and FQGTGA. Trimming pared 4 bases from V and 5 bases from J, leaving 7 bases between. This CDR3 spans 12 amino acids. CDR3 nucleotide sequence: TGTGCCAGCAGCTCCGCAGGAGATACGCAGTATTTT. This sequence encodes CASSSAGDTQYF.

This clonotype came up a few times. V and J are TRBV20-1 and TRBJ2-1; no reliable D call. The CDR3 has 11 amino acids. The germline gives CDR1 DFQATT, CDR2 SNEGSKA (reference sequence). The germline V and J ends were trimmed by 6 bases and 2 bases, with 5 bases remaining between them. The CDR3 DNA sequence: TGCAGTGCCGACCCCTACAATGAGCAGTTCTTC. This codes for CSADPYNEQFF.

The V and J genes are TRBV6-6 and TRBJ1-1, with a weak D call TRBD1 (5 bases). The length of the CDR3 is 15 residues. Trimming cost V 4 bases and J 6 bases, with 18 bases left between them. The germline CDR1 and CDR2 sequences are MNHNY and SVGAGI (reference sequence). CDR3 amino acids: CASSWGKERSPEAFF. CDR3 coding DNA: TGTGCCAGCAGTTGGGGGAAGGAACGCTCTCCTGAAGCTTTCTTT.

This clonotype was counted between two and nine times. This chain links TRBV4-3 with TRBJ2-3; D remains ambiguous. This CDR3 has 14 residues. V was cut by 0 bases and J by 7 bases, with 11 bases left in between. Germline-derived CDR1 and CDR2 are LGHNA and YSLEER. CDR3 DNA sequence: TGCGCCAGCAGCCAAGAAGGGCCGCGGAATACGCAGTATTTT. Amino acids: CASSQEGPRNTQYF.

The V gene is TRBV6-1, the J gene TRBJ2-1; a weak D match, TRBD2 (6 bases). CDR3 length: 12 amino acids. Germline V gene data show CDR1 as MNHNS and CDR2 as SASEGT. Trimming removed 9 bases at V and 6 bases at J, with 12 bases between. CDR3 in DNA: TGTGCCAGGAGACTAGTTTGCAATGAGCAGTTCTTC. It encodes CARRLVCNEQFF.

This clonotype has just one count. CDR3 nucleotides: TGTGCCAGCAGGGGATCACTAGCGGGTAAAGATACGCAGTATTTT. Protein: CASRGSLAGKDTQYF. V gene TRBV6-2 or TRBV6-3 combines with J gene TRBJ2-3, with 9 bases matching TRBD2. This CDR3 comprises 15 residues. V trimming: 6 bases; J trimming: 5 bases; junction bases outside the gene matches: 9. CDR1 and CDR2 (germline): MNHEY, SVGEGT.

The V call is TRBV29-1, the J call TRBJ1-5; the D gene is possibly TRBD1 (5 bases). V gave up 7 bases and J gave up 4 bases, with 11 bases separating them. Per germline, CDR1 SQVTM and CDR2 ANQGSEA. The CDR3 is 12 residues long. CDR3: CSGMNRNQPQHF. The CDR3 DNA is TGCAGCGGGATGAACAGGAATCAGCCCCAGCATTTT.

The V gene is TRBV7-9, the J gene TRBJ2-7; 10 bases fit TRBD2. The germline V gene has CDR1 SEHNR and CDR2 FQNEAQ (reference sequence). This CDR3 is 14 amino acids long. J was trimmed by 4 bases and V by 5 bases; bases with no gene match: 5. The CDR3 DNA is TGTGCCAGCAGCCGGACTAGCGGAGGGTACGAGCAGTACTTC. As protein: CASSRTSGGYEQYF. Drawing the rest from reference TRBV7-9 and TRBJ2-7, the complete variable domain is DTGVSQNPRHKITKRGQNVTFRCDPISEHNRLYWYRQTLGQGPEFLTYFQNEAQLEKSRLLSDRFSAERPKGSFSTLEIQRTEQGDSAMYLCASSRTSGGYEQYFGPGTRLTVT.

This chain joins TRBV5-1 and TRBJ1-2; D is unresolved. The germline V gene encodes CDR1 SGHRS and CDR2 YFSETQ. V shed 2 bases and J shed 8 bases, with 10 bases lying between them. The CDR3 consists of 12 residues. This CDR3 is CASSFVGSGYTF. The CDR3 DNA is TGCGCCAGCAGCTTTGTCGGGAGCGGCTACACCTTC.